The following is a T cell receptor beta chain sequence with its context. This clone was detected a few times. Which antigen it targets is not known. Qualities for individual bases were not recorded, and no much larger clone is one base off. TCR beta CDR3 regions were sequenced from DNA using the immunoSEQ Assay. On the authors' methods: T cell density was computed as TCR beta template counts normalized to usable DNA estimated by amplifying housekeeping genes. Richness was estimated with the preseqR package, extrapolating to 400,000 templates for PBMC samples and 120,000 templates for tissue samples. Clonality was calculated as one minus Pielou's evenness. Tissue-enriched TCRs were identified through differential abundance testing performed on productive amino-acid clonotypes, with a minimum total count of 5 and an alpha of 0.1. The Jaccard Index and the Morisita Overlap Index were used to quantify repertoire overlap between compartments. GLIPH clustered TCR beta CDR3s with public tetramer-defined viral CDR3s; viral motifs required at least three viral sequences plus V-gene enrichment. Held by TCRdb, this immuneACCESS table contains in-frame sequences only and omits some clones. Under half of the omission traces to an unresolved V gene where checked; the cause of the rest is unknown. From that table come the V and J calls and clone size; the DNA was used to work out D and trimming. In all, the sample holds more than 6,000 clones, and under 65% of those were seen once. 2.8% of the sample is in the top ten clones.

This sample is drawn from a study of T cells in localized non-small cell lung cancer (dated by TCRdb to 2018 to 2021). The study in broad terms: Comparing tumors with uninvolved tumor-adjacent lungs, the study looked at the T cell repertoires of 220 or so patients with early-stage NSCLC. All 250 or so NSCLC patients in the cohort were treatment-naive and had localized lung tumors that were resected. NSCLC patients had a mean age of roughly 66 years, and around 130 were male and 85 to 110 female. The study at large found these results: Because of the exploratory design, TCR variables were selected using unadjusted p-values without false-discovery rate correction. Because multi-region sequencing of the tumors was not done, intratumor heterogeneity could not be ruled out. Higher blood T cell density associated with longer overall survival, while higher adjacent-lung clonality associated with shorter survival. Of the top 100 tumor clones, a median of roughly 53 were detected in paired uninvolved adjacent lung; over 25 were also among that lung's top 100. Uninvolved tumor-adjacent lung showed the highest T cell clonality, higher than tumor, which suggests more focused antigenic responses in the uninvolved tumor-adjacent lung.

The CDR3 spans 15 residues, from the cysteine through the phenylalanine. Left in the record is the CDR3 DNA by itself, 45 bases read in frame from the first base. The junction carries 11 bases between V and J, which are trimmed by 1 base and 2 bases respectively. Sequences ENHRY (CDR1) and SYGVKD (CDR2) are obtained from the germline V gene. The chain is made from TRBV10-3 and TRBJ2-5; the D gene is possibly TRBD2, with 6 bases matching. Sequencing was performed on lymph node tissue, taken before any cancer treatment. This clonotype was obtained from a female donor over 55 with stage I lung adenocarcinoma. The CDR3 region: CAISELAGTQETQYF. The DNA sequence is TGTGCCATCAGTGAGTTGGCGGGAACACAAGAGACCCAGTACTTC.